The rows below give T cell receptor beta chains drawn from one sample of a study of blood T cell repertoires in COVID-19. TCRdb keeps only in-frame clones here, not all; method: immunoSEQ multiplex PCR. Of approximately 280,000 clones in the sample, around 85% were seen once. Sequencing was carried out using PBMCs or T cells enriched from blood (not recorded which). The receptors come from a woman in her forties who had recovered from COVID-19. Both conserved end residues are part of each CDR3. A D gene is named only where the DNA matches it firmly. The listing skips clone size in some rows; elsewhere it reads once, few, many or a size class.

>TRBV5-1|-|TRBJ1-4|-
CASSLNPNNEKLFF
TGCGCCAGCAGCTTGAATCCCAATAATGAAAAACTGTTTTTT
>TRBV25-1|-|TRBJ1-3|-
CASSRGAGNTIYF
TGTGCCAGCAGTCGGGGTGCAGGAAACACCATATATTTT
>TRBV6-5|-|TRBJ2-5|TRBD1
CASSYSTGTGQETQYF
TGTGCCAGCAGTTACTCGACTGGGACAGGCCAAGAGACCCAGTACTTC
>TRBV28|-|TRBJ2-3|-
CASSRGLGDTQYF
TGTGCCAGCAGTCGCGGGCTAGGAGATACGCAGTATTTT
>TRBV28|-|TRBJ2-1|TRBD2
CASSVGGSSGNEQFF
TGTGCCAGCAGTGTGGGCGGGAGTTCAGGTAATGAGCAGTTCTTC
>TRBV2|-|TRBJ2-7|TRBD1
CASVQGAMWNEQYF
TGTGCCAGCGTACAGGGGGCGATGTGGAACGAGCAGTACTTC
>TRBV7-8|-|TRBJ2-7|TRBD1
CASSLALGQGSYEQYF
TGTGCCAGCAGCTTAGCCCTGGGACAGGGATCCTACGAGCAGTACTTC
>TRBV28|-|TRBJ2-7|TRBD2
CASSTSTSGRGADEQYF
TGTGCCAGCAGTACCTCGACTAGCGGGAGAGGTGCCGACGAGCAGTACTTC
>TRBV7-2|once|TRBJ2-7|TRBD2
CASSPRTSGRHEQYF
TGTGCCAGCAGCCCCCGGACTAGCGGGAGGCACGAGCAGTACTTC
>TRBV6-6|-|TRBJ2-5|-
CASTSWPAGRETQYF
TGTGCCAGCACCTCCTGGCCGGCAGGGAGGGAGACCCAGTACTTC